This T cell receptor (beta chain) was captured by sequencing in a study of CD4 T cells in relation to SARS-CoV-2 and coronaviruses. CD4+ T cells from unexposed donors were obtained before the COVID-19 pandemic (2011-2018). Sequencing was performed with immunoSEQ multiplex PCR; in TCRdb, only in-frame clones are kept and a portion is missing. This table has 50,000 to 70,000 clones, 80% to 90% appearing once. The sample comprised memory CD4+ T cells from PBMCs. The TCR sequence derives from a human donor in good health.

The CDR3 sequence is CAWSTSSYEQYF. The CDR3 bases are TGTGCCTGGAGCACTAGTTCCTACGAGCAGTACTTC. The rearrangement links TRBV30 to TRBJ2-7; D is possibly TRBD2 (5 bases). The CDR3 length is 12 residues. Between the trimmed V and J ends, which lost 3 bases and 1 base, there was a span of 7 bases. Per the germline V gene, CDR1 is GTSNPN and CDR2 is SVGIG (reference sequence). Based on the CDR3 plus reference TRBV30 and TRBJ2-7, the full variable domain is SQTIHQWPATLVQPVGSPLSLECTVEGTSNPNLYWYRQAAGRGLQLLFYSVGIGQISSEVPQNLSASRPQDRQFILSSKKLLLSDSGFYLCAWSTSSYEQYFGPGTRLTVT.